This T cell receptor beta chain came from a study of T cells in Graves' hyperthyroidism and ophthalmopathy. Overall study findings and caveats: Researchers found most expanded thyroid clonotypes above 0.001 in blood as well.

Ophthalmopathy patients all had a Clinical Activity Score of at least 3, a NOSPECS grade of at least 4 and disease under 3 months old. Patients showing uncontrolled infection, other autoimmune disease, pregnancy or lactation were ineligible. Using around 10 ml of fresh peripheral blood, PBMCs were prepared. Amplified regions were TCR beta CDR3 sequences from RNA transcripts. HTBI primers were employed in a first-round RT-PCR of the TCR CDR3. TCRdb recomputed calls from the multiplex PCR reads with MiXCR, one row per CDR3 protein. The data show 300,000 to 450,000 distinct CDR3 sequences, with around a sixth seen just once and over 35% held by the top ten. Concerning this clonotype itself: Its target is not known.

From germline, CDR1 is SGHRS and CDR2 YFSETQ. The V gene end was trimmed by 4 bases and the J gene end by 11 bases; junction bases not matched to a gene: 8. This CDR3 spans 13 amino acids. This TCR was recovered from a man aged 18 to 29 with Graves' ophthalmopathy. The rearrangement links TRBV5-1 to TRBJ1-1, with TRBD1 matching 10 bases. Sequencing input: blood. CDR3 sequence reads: CASSTRTGGRAFF. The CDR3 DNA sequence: TGCGCCAGCAGCACCCGGACAGGGGGGAGGGCTTTCTTT.